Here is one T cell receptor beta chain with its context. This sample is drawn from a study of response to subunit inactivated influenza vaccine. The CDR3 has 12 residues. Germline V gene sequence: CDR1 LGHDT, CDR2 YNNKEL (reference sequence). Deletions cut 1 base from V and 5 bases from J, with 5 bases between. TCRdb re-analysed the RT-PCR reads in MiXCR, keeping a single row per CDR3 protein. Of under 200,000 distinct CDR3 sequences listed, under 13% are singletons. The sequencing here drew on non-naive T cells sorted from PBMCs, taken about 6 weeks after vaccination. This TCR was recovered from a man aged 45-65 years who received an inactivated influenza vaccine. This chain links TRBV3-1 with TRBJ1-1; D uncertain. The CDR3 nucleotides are TGTGCCAGCAGCCAAGGGCTGACTGAAGCTTTCTTT. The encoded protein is CASSQGLTEAFF.